Each of the 10 T cell receptor beta chains below was sequenced from the same sample in a study of glioma-infiltrating T cells. The iRepertoire nested amplicon-rescue multiplex PCR amplified TCR alpha and beta CDR3s from RNA. One entry per CDR3 protein, called by TCRdb with MiXCR from the multiplex PCR reads. The sample has around 190,000 distinct CDR3 sequences, approximately 40% seen once. The specimen sequenced was glioma tissue, nonneoplastic brain tissue, or PBMCs (not recorded which). Every receptor here comes from a human donor with low-grade glioma or glioblastoma, undergoing nonglioma brain surgery, or in good health (not recorded which).

This clonotype was found a few times. Because the CDR3 is missing its conserved closing phenylalanine or tryptophan, this is likely a read error. This chain's CDR3 is CASSLQVPSSGNTIYL. The CDR3 region has the DNA TGTGCCAGCAGCCTACAGGTCCCGAGCTCTGGAAACACCATATATCTT. The chain uses TRBV3-1 and TRBJ1-3; weak D call: TRBD1 (5 bases). The ends were cut back, 4 bases at V and 0 bases at J, with 13 bases in the middle. Looked up from germline, CDR1 is LGHDT and CDR2 is YNNKEL (reference sequence). The CDR3 has 16 residues.

Note on this clonotype: This sequence may be a read error, since a much larger clone differs from it by one base. Lacking the conserved final phenylalanine or tryptophan, this CDR3 likely reflects a read error. The chain is built from TRBV4-1 and TRBJ2-7, with TRBD2 as a possible D gene (5 bases). This CDR3 region has 15 residues. Germline V gene lookup returns CDR1 MGHRA and CDR2 YSYEKL. Trimming left V 1 base short and J 8 bases short, with 18 bases between. CDR3 sequence reads: CASSQVDRDSPQQYL. The CDR3 nucleotides are TGCGCCAGCAGCCAAGTGGACCGGGATAGCCCCCAGCAGTACCTC.

This clonotype was found many times. The chain joins TRBV7-2 to TRBJ2-7; a weak D match, TRBD1 (6 bases). The germline CDR1 and CDR2 sequences are SGHTA and FQGNSA. Trimming removed 5 bases from V and 0 bases from J, with 11 bases in between. The length of the CDR3 is 14 residues. CDR3: CASSQRQVSYEQYF. CDR3 coding DNA: TGTGCCAGCAGCCAACGACAGGTCTCCTACGAGCAGTACTTC.

The chain carries TRBV5-1 and TRBJ1-5; 7 bases align to TRBD1. From germline, CDR1 is SGHRS and CDR2 YFSETQ. J was trimmed by 8 bases and V by 0 bases; bases with no gene match: 11. CDR3 size: 16 residues. The CDR3 DNA sequence: TGCGCCAGCAGCTTGGGAGAAGACAGGGTAAATGAGCCCCAGCATTTT. This sequence encodes CASSLGEDRVNEPQHF.

This clonotype was recorded many times. The genes are TRBV27 and TRBJ2-2, with unresolved D. Germline V gene lookup returns CDR1 MNHEY and CDR2 SMNVEV (reference sequence). V lost 2 bases to trimming and J lost 4 bases, with 8 bases between them. The CDR3 totals 14 residues. The CDR3 protein is CASSLVGVTGELFF. The CDR3 DNA is TGTGCCAGCAGTTTAGTTGGAGTCACCGGGGAGCTGTTTTTT.

This CDR3 reads CSARHTGSALLYEQYF. CDR3 DNA sequence: TGCAGTGCTCGACATACCGGGAGCGCCCTCTTATACGAGCAGTACTTC. The chain carries TRBV20-1 and TRBJ2-7, with D perhaps matching TRBD2 (6 bases). Trimming removed 5 bases from V and 4 bases from J, with 24 bases in between. Germline loops: CDR1 DFQATT, CDR2 SNEGSKA (reference sequence). The CDR3 contains 16 residues.

The rearrangement links TRBV7-2 to TRBJ2-3; D possibly corresponds to TRBD2 (5 bases). Trimming stripped 7 bases from V and 2 bases from J, with 16 bases between. The CDR3 totals 15 residues. Per germline, CDR1 SGHTA and CDR2 FQGNSA. This chain's CDR3 is CASISALTTTDTQYF. In DNA form, the CDR3 reads TGTGCCAGCATCTCCGCCCTGACTACCACAGATACGCAGTATTTT.

To note about this clonotype: This clone may be a read error of a much larger clone one base away. The chain joins TRBV4-2 to TRBJ2-3, with TRBD2 as a possible D gene (6 bases). The V gene's germline CDR1 is LGHNA and CDR2 YNFKEQ. The CDR3 extends over 15 amino acids. The CDR3 DNA sequence: TGTGCCAGCAGCCAAAGTGTCGGGAGCACAGATACGGAGTATTTT. This encodes CASSQSVGSTDTEYF.

This clonotype is categorized as medium-sized. The CDR3 sequence: CASSLSRVREAFF. The CDR3 DNA is TGTGCCAGCAGTTTATCAAGGGTCAGGGAGGCTTTCTTT. The chain has TRBV28 and TRBJ1-1; TRBD1 is a possible D gene (5 bases). CDR3 length equals 13 residues. Per germline, CDR1 MDHEN and CDR2 SYDVKM. V was cut by 1 base and J by 11 bases, with 14 bases left in between. Using reference TRBV28 and TRBJ1-1 for the parts outside the CDR3, the full variable domain is DVKVTQSSRYLVKRTGEKVFLECVQDMDHENMFWYRQDPGLGLRLIYFSYDVKMKEKGDIPEGYSVSREKKERFSLILESASTNQTSMYLCASSLSRVREAFFGQGTRLTVV.

This clonotype was seen many times. This sequence joins TRBV7-2 and TRBJ2-3, with 13 nucleotides matching TRBD2. Germline-derived CDR1 and CDR2 are SGHTA and FQGNSA. Trimming at V came to 2 bases and at J to 3 bases, leaving 5 bases not matched to a gene. This CDR3 comprises 17 residues. CDR3 coding DNA: TGTGCCAGCAGCTTACAATCGGGACTAGCGGGGACAGATACGCAGTATTTT. Translating it yields CASSLQSGLAGTDTQYF.